Listed below are T cell receptor beta chains from one sample, sequenced in a study of cytomegalovirus exposure and HLA in healthy donors. TCRdb keeps only in-frame clones here, not all; method: immunoSEQ multiplex PCR. The profile shows about 120,000 clones, over 70% of them singletons. Sequenced: PBMCs. The receptor set was obtained from a woman under 30 in good health and CMV-seronegative. Each CDR3 is given with its conserved first and last residue. D genes are given only for firm matches. Size tells how often a clone was seen (once, few, many) or the class of an expanded clone, and some rows leave it out.

>TRBJ2-7|TRBV4-1|TRBD1|NA
CASSQPRDRGHEQYF
TGCGCCAGCAGCCAACCCCGGGACAGGGGCCACGAGCAGTACTTC
>TRBJ2-3|TRBV27|NA|NA
CASSFLGSSTDTQYF
TGTGCCAGCAGTTTTCTCGGGAGCAGCACAGATACGCAGTATTTT
>TRBJ2-7|TRBV7-2|NA|NA
CASSPGYEQYF
TGTGCCAGCAGCCCGGGCTACGAGCAGTACTTC
>TRBJ1-2|TRBV15|NA|NA
CASSMGIPYGYTF
TGTGCCAGTTCTATGGGCATACCCTATGGCTACACCTTC
>TRBJ2-6|TRBV28|NA|NA
CASIGGGSGANVLTF
TGTGCCAGCATCGGGGGAGGCTCTGGGGCCAACGTCCTGACTTTC
>TRBJ1-5|TRBV19|NA|NA
CASSFGSSGNQPQHF
TGTGCCAGTAGTTTCGGGTCTTCGGGCAATCAGCCCCAGCATTTT
>TRBJ2-1|TRBV5-6|TRBD2|NA
CASERGTGAYNEQFF
TGTGCCAGCGAGCGGGGGACCGGAGCCTACAATGAGCAGTTCTTC
>TRBJ1-1|TRBV19|NA|NA
CASSTGEAFNTEAFF
TGTGCCAGTAGTACGGGGGAGGCATTTAACACTGAAGCTTTCTTT
>TRBJ2-2|TRBV5-1|TRBD1|NA
CASSLTLTGGFKAGELFF
TGCGCCAGCAGCTTGACCCTCACAGGGGGCTTTAAGGCCGGGGAGCTGTTTTTT
>TRBJ2-1|TRBV27|TRBD2|NA
CASSLIAGGYNEQFF
TGTGCCAGCAGTTTGATAGCGGGGGGTTACAATGAGCAGTTCTTC
>TRBJ2-1|TRBV14|NA|NA
CASSQLRGWVSSYNEQFF
TGTGCCAGCAGCCAGCTGAGGGGGTGGGTTAGCTCCTACAATGAGCAGTTCTTC
>TRBJ1-2|TRBV13|TRBD1|NA
CASSPGPGTVRGYTF
TGTGCCAGCAGCCCTGGTCCCGGGACAGTCCGCGGCTACACCTTC
>TRBJ2-2|TRBV25-1|NA|NA
CASSEPRRELFF
TGTGCCAGCAGTGAACCCCGTAGGGAGCTGTTTTTT
>TRBJ2-7|TRBV5-4|TRBD2|NA
CASSHYSGSSYEQYF
TGTGCCAGCAGTCATTATAGCGGGAGCTCCTACGAGCAGTACTTC
>TRBJ1-5|TRBV2|TRBD1|NA
CASRKPQGQGNQPQHF
TGTGCCAGCAGGAAACCACAGGGACAGGGCAATCAGCCCCAGCATTTT
>TRBJ1-2|TRBV4-3|NA|NA
CASSPNRVGYGYTF
TGCGCCAGCAGCCCCAACAGGGTTGGCTATGGCTACACCTTC
>TRBJ2-7|TRBV9|NA|NA
CASSIHTSSYEQYF
TGTGCCAGCAGCATACATACTAGCTCCTACGAGCAGTACTTC
>TRBJ2-5|TRBV2|NA|once
CATSKTTTQETQYF
TGTGCCACCTCGAAGACTACGACGCAAGAGACCCAGTACTTC
>TRBJ2-7|TRBV7-9|NA|few
CASSLQSVGAGAYEQYF
TGTGCCAGCAGCTTGCAGAGTGTGGGCGCCGGGGCCTACGAGCAGTACTTC
>TRBJ2-3|TRBV7-9|NA|NA
CATDPNLADTDTQYF
TGTGCCACCGACCCTAATCTAGCTGATACAGATACGCAGTATTTT
>TRBJ2-7|TRBV2|TRBD2|NA
CASSKLAGRISEQYF
TGTGCCAGCAGTAAACTAGCGGGACGGATCTCCGAGCAGTACTTC
>TRBJ1-1|TRBV19|NA|NA
CASPPGSGQTDTLRKWAFF
TGTGCCAGTCCTCCCGGATCCGGACAGACTGATACCCTTCGTAAGTGGGCTTTCTTT
>TRBJ1-3|TRBV4-1|NA|NA
CASSHPYRSLSGNTIYF
TGCGCCAGCAGCCATCCCTACAGGAGCCTCTCTGGAAACACCATATATTTT
>TRBJ1-1|TRBV10-1|NA|NA
CASSFAGFGTEAFF
TGCGCCAGCAGTTTTGCGGGGTTCGGCACTGAAGCTTTCTTT
>TRBJ1-1|TRBV10-2|NA|NA
CATGGWTDGTEAFF
TGCGCCACCGGAGGATGGACCGATGGCACTGAAGCTTTCTTT
>TRBJ2-3|TRBV18|TRBD1|NA
CASSPTGGSGTDTQYF
TGTGCCAGCTCACCAACAGGGGGGAGTGGGACAGATACGCAGTATTTT
>TRBJ1-5|TRBV19|NA|NA
CASSAVQGGNQPQHF
TGTGCCAGTAGTGCCGTCCAGGGTGGCAATCAGCCCCAGCATTTT
>TRBJ2-7|TRBV6-1|TRBD1|NA
CATQGTGVSYEQYF
TGTGCCACTCAAGGGACAGGGGTTTCCTACGAGCAGTACTTC
>TRBJ1-1|TRBV2|NA|NA
CASITVRSTEAFF
TGTGCCAGCATAACGGTGCGGAGCACTGAAGCTTTCTTT
>TRBJ2-7|TRBV18|TRBD2|NA
CASSPSGGLSSYEQYF
TGTGCCAGCTCTCCTAGCGGGGGTTTAAGCTCCTACGAGCAGTACTTC
>TRBJ2-3|TRBV4-3|NA|NA
CASSQDGRVDTQYF
TGCGCCAGCAGCCAAGATGGCAGGGTCGATACGCAGTATTTT
>TRBJ1-5|TRBV19|TRBD1|NA
CASSPGTGADYSNQPQHF
TGTGCCAGTAGCCCCGGGACAGGGGCGGACTATAGCAATCAGCCCCAGCATTTT
>TRBJ1-1|TRBV5-1|NA|NA
CASSLGPEAGVGGWTEAFF
TGCGCCAGCAGCTTGGGGCCTGAGGCAGGAGTGGGGGGATGGACTGAAGCTTTCTTT
>TRBJ1-5|TRBV18|NA|NA
CASSPWQTSNQPQHF
TGTGCCAGCTCACCCTGGCAAACTAGCAATCAGCCCCAGCATTTT
>TRBJ2-7|TRBV7-2|TRBD2|few
CASSLMGLPYEQYF
TGTGCCAGCAGCTTAATGGGACTACCCTACGAGCAGTACTTC
>TRBJ1-2|TRBV7-2|TRBD1|NA
CASSYSGTGTGYTF
TGTGCCAGCAGCTACTCCGGGACAGGGACTGGCTACACCTTC
>TRBJ2-2|TRBV5-6|NA|few
CASSPLGQLANTGELFF
TGTGCCAGCAGCCCACTTGGACAGCTGGCGAACACCGGGGAGCTGTTTTTT